These 21 T cell receptor beta chains were all obtained from the same sample, sequenced in a study of identical twins. TCRdb called the 5' RACE reads again in MiXCR, with one record for every CDR3 protein. The profile shows about 100,000 distinct CDR3 sequences, 5.9% of them singletons. The sample taken for sequencing was memory T cells sorted from blood. These receptors all come from a woman in her forties or fifties in good health.

This clonotype occurred many times. The chain has TRBV29-1 and TRBJ2-5; TRBD2 might be the D (5 bases). The CDR3 has 14 amino acids. Per the germline V gene, CDR1 is SQVTM and CDR2 is ANQGSEA. Trimming cost V 6 bases and J 9 bases, with 23 bases left between them. CDR3 protein: CSVTLRPRVLAQYF. In nucleotides, the CDR3 is TGCAGCGTCACCTTACGACCGAGGGTTTTGGCCCAGTACTTC.

This clonotype was observed at least ten times. This chain joins TRBV7-3 and TRBJ2-3; 13 positions agree with TRBD2. This CDR3 region has 16 residues. Germline loops: CDR1 SGHTA, CDR2 FQGTGA. J gave up 4 bases and V 5 bases, and 6 bases lay outside the gene matches. The CDR3 DNA reads as TGTGCCAGCAGCCCCGGACTAGCGGGAGCATCAGATACGCAGTATTTT. Translating it yields CASSPGLAGASDTQYF.

Many counts were recorded for this clonotype. The chain links TRBV24-1 to TRBJ2-1; 11 nucleotides agree with TRBD2. The germline V gene encodes CDR1 KGHDR and CDR2 SFDVKD. The trim removed 4 bases at V and 8 bases at J, leaving 6 bases unmatched. CDR3 length: 15 residues. In DNA form, the CDR3 reads TGTGCCACCAGTGACTTGACTAGCGGGAAGGATGAGCAGTTCTTC. The encoded protein is CATSDLTSGKDEQFF.

The chain has TRBV5-1 and TRBJ1-2, with TRBD1 matching 7 bases. The germline gives CDR1 SGHRS, CDR2 YFSETQ. The CDR3 runs 14 residues. With 1 base clipped from V and 8 bases from J, the junction kept 8 bases outside the gene matches. The CDR3 protein is CASSLSGTDLGYTF. The CDR3 DNA follows: TGCGCCAGCAGCTTGTCAGGGACAGATCTGGGCTACACCTTC.

In this sample, this clonotype turned up many times. The chain is built from TRBV20-1 and TRBJ2-1, with D possibly TRBD2 on 5 matching bases. CDR1 is DFQATT and CDR2 is SNEGSKA in the germline V gene (reference sequence). Between the trimmed V and J ends, which lost 6 bases and 4 bases, there was a span of 10 bases. The CDR3 is made up of 12 amino acids. CDR3 loop: CSAAPGYNEQFF. The CDR3 DNA follows: TGCAGTGCCGCACCGGGGTACAATGAGCAGTTCTTC.

At least ten counts were recorded for this clonotype. This chain links TRBV5-1 with TRBJ1-2, with a weak D call TRBD1 (6 bases). V was shortened by 4 bases and J by 2 bases, with 12 bases between the two germline ends. The CDR3 contains 14 residues. CDR1 and CDR2 (germline): SGHRS, YFSETQ. CDR3 sequence (DNA): TGCGCCAGCAGCCAACCGGGGGCCAACTATGGCTACACCTTC. Translating gives CASSQPGANYGYTF.

The J gene is TRBJ2-7, the V gene TRBV28; D gene unclear. The CDR3 length is 13 residues. V lost 5 bases and J 3 bases, leaving 11 bases between the germline ends. CDR1 and CDR2 from the germline V gene are MDHEN and SYDVKM. DNA for the CDR3: TGTGCCAGCAGTAGATCGGACGGCTACGAGCAGTACGTC. Its translation is CASSRSDGYEQYV.

This clonotype turned up a few times. This chain joins TRBV27 and TRBJ2-7; D uncertain. Germline CDR1 reads MNHEY; CDR2 reads SMNVEV (reference sequence). Trimming took off 2 bases at V and 4 bases at J, with 9 bases between the two ends. This CDR3 is 13 amino acids long. As DNA, the CDR3 is TGTGCCAGCAGTTTAGACTCCGGGTACGAGCAGTACTTC. Protein product: CASSLDSGYEQYF.

This clonotype was seen ten or more times. This chain links TRBV11-2 with TRBJ1-4, with a weak D call TRBD1 (5 bases). Germline CDR1 SGHAT, CDR2 FQNNGV. Between the trimmed V and J ends, which lost 2 bases and 8 bases, there was a span of 12 bases. CDR3 length equals 14 residues. The CDR3 DNA is TGTGCCAGCAGCTTAACCTATGGGGCAGAAAAACTGTTTTTT. It is translated as CASSLTYGAEKLFF.

This clonotype was recorded many times. The chain combines TRBV11-3 with TRBJ2-1, with D maybe TRBD2 (6 bases). Germline loops: CDR1 SGHNT, CDR2 YENEEA. The CDR3 is 14 amino acids. The V gene lost 4 bases and the J gene lost 9 bases, with 16 bases spanning the gap. This chain's CDR3 is CASSSGASVLEQFF. In DNA, the CDR3 is TGTGCCAGCAGCTCCGGAGCTAGCGTTCTTGAGCAGTTCTTC.

The chain combines TRBV27 with TRBJ2-7, with TRBD1 as a possible D gene (6 bases). Trimming cost V 5 bases and J 7 bases, with 15 bases left between them. This CDR3 is built from 13 residues. The V gene's germline CDR1 is MNHEY and CDR2 SMNVEV (reference sequence). CDR3 loop: CASSEGQGIEQYF. In DNA, the CDR3 is TGTGCCAGCAGTGAGGGCCAGGGGATAGAGCAGTACTTC.

Many counts were recorded for this clonotype. This chain connects TRBV7-9 to TRBJ2-5; TRBD2 is a possible D gene (6 bases). The CDR3 has 13 residues. Germline V lookup: CDR1 SEHNR, CDR2 FQNEAQ (reference sequence). The V end was cut by 5 bases, the J end by 9 bases, with 16 bases between. As DNA, the CDR3 is TGTGCCAGCAGCCCGGGGCTACCGGGGGCCCAGTACTTC. This encodes CASSPGLPGAQYF.

This clonotype was seen repeatedly, ten times or more. The chain uses TRBV3-1 and TRBJ2-1; 8 bases are shared with TRBD2. From germline, CDR1 is LGHDT and CDR2 YNNKEL (reference sequence). The CDR3 length is 16 residues. With V trimmed by 4 bases and J by 9 bases, 14 bases remained unmatched. The CDR3 nucleotides read TGTGCCAGCAGCCGACCCCTCCCGGGAGGGCCGGGTGAGCAGTTCTTC. This translates into CASSRPLPGGPGEQFF.

This clonotype has a count of ten or more. V gene TRBV10-1 combines with J gene TRBJ2-7, with a possible D match to TRBD1 (6 bases). This CDR3 has 12 amino acids. The germline V gene has CDR1 WNHNN and CDR2 SYGVQD (reference sequence). V lost 5 bases and J 9 bases, leaving 14 bases between the germline ends. The chain's CDR3 is CASSNNRDPQYV. CDR3 DNA sequence: TGCGCCAGCAGTAATAACAGGGACCCGCAGTACGTC.

This clonotype was found many times. This chain connects TRBV7-2 to TRBJ1-6; tentative D call: TRBD1 (5 bases). The V gene lost 6 bases and the J gene lost 6 bases, with 9 bases spanning the gap. In germline, CDR1 is SGHTA, CDR2 FQGNSA. This CDR3 region has 13 residues. CDR3 sequence (DNA): TGTGCCAGCAGACCGACAGTTAATTCACCCCTCCACTTT. As protein: CASRPTVNSPLHF. The full variable domain, with the rest looked up from reference TRBV7-2 and TRBJ1-6, is GAGVSQSPSNKVTEKGKDVELRCDPISGHTALYWYRQSLGQGLEFLIYFQGNSAPDKSGLPSDRFSAERTGGSVSTLTIQRTQQEDSAVYLCASRPTVNSPLHFGNGTRLTVT.

This clonotype was detected many times. The chain combines TRBV7-8 with TRBJ2-3; 10 nucleotides align to TRBD2. Germline V gene lookup returns CDR1 SGHVS and CDR2 FQNEAQ. The length of the CDR3 is 16 residues. The trim removed 2 bases at V and 14 bases at J, leaving 16 bases unmatched. CDR3 nucleotide sequence: TGTGCCAGCAGCTTACAATCTAGCGGGAGATCGGGGTGGGTGTATTTT. This codes for CASSLQSSGRSGWVYF.

This chain uses TRBV20-1 with TRBJ1-5; 7 bases are shared with TRBD1. CDR3 length equals 14 residues. Germline loops: CDR1 DFQATT, CDR2 SNEGSKA (reference sequence). V shed 6 bases and J 2 bases; nucleotides not matched to a gene: 7. In DNA form, the CDR3 reads TGCAGTGCGTCGACAGGGTTAGGCAATCAGCCCCAGCATTTT. It yields the protein CSASTGLGNQPQHF.

The rearrangement uses TRBV7-2 and TRBJ2-1, with TRBD2 matching 10 bases. V lost 5 bases, J lost 0 bases, and 7 bases stayed unmatched. The CDR3 is made up of 17 amino acids. Germline V CDR1 and CDR2: SGHTA, FQGNSA. This chain's CDR3 is CASSPYPSGGSYNEQFF. CDR3 coding DNA: TGTGCCAGCAGCCCTTATCCTAGCGGGGGCTCCTACAATGAGCAGTTCTTC.

This clonotype occurred many times. The chain is built from TRBV7-2 and TRBJ1-5, with TRBD1 as a possible D gene (5 bases). Trimming took 1 base from V and 7 from J, leaving 14 bases between them. Germline V gene data show CDR1 as SGHTA and CDR2 as FQGNSA. CDR3 length: 15 residues. The CDR3 DNA is TGTGCCAGCAGCTTAGTCCCGGCGGCAGGGCAGCCCCAGCATTTT. The encoded protein is CASSLVPAAGQPQHF.

This clonotype has at least ten counts. The chain is built from TRBV3-1 and TRBJ1-1; D call uncertain. CDR1 and CDR2 (germline): LGHDT, YNNKEL (reference sequence). The V gene lost 1 base and the J gene lost 10 bases, with 10 bases spanning the gap. This CDR3 spans 12 amino acids. CDR3 DNA: TGTGCCAGCAGCCAAGGGACCACGGGAGCTTTCTTT. Translated, it gives CASSQGTTGAFF. The full variable domain, in which reference TRBV3-1 and TRBJ1-1 provide the parts outside the CDR3, is DTAVSQTPKYLVTQMGNDKSIKCEQNLGHDTMYWYKQDSKKFLKIMFSYNNKELIINETVPNRFSPKSPDKAHLNLHINSLELGDSAVYFCASSQGTTGAFFGQGTRLTVV.

This clonotype came up many times. The chain couples TRBV20-1 to TRBJ2-2, with D uncertain. The CDR3 has 11 amino acids. Trimming pared 6 bases from V and 7 bases from J, leaving 9 bases between. Looked up from germline, CDR1 is DFQATT and CDR2 is SNEGSKA (reference sequence). The CDR3, as DNA: TGCAGTGCCTATCATGGCGGGGAGCTGTTTTTT. Its translation: CSAYHGGELFF.